This T cell receptor beta chain stems from a study of cytomegalovirus exposure and HLA in healthy donors. Germline CDR1 is MDHEN and CDR2 is SYDVKM. CDR3 length equals 12 residues. V was clipped by 6 bases and J by 7 bases, with 11 bases between them. A multiplex PCR was run with 60 Vbeta primers and 13 Jbeta primers. TCRdb's table, derived via immunoSEQ multiplex PCR, lists solely in-frame clones and lacks some. The sample lists about 130,000 clones, roughly 80% seen once, with approximately 20% in the top ten. This chain connects TRBV28 to TRBJ2-3, with D possibly matching TRBD1 (5 bases). The TCR sequence derives from a man aged 18-30 years in good health and CMV-seropositive. Sequencing used PBMCs. The CDR3 loop reads CASSTTVNTQYF. CDR3 sequence (DNA): TGTGCCAGCAGCACGACAGTTAATACGCAGTATTTT.